The sequence of this TCR beta chain was determined in a study of blood T cell repertoires in COVID-19. As processed by the authors: Researchers report that nucleated cell counts were estimated from reference gene primer amplification. Clones were sequenced by immunoSEQ multiplex PCR, and TCRdb holds only the in-frame ones, with some missing. From that table come the V and J calls and clone size; the DNA was used to work out D and trimming. The data show about 270,000 clones, 80% to 95% seen once. Trimming removed 8 bases from V and 6 bases from J; junction bases left unmatched: 6. The CDR3 runs to 12 residues. Germline assignment: CDR1 ENHRY and CDR2 SYGVKD.

Sequenced material: PBMCs or T cells enriched from blood (not recorded which). The TCR sequence derives from a middle-aged man who had been exposed to COVID-19. The chain is built from TRBV10-3 and TRBJ1-2; 7 bases map to TRBD1. The CDR3 region has the DNA TGTGCCATCGGGCGGGACAGAAATGGCTACACCTTC. It codes for CAIGRDRNGYTF.